This T cell receptor beta chain was found in a study of blood T cells in healthy people across ages. Study findings and constraints: Older age coincided with a roughly linear decline in TCR beta diversity per million T cells.

A second about 6 to 12 cycle PCR used barcoded and J-beta primers. Each cDNA molecule, via a template-switch adaptor with 12 random nucleotides, was tagged. TCRdb re-analysed the 5' RACE reads in MiXCR, keeping a single row per CDR3 protein. The data hold roughly 800,000 distinct CDR3 sequences, with about 55% observed a single time. This CDR3 has 15 residues. Germline-derived CDR1 and CDR2 are MNHEY and SMNVEV (reference sequence). V shed 8 bases and J 2 bases; nucleotides not matched to a gene: 8. This clonotype was counted a single time. What it binds is unknown. The genes are TRBV27 and TRBJ2-3, with 9 bases lining up with TRBD2. Input material: blood. The receptor's source is a man older than 75 in good health. The CDR3 is CASRRREGFTDTQYF. The DNA for the CDR3 is TGTGCCAGCCGCAGGCGGGAGGGGTTCACAGATACGCAGTATTTT.